The source of this T cell receptor beta chain is a study of human T cells and chemical hapten exposure (dated by TCRdb to the early 2020s). Regarding the complete study: Libraries were pooled for sequencing, and per-sample TCR yields varied mainly because of small differences in library volumes within the pool. Each blood RNA sample was used to sequence both TCR alpha and TCR beta chains. This study followed changes in the peripheral blood TCR repertoire in vivo during primary and secondary sensitization of alopecia patients to the hapten diphenylcyclopropenone (DPC). Overall results and qualifications from the work: No change with DPC sensitization was found in the number of TCRs above 1 in 1000 frequency, and no evidence of global repertoire structure alterations was found. After repeated subsampling, the strength of the expansion versus patch-test correlation and the threshold at which it became significant changed.

This specimen's time point label, per the study, means: healthy volunteer bleed at 6 weeks. Total RNA was extracted from unfractionated whole blood collected in Tempus Blood RNA tubes. As TCR sequencing controls, five healthy volunteers were used, with blood taken at day 0, 2 weeks and 6 weeks. The method behind the library was RACE. Data came from a NextSeq 500. During library preparation, unique molecular identifiers were attached to individual cDNA molecules so that TCRs could be counted quantitatively and reproducibly. Processing in the source paper ran as follows. The median number of TCRs per sample was roughly 98,000, ranging from 23,224 to 690,600. V, J and CDR3 annotation of the TCR reads was carried out using the Decombinator software suite. For the PS versus PT1 abundance plots, all samples were subsampled to the same number of TCRs (28,000). Expanded TCRs were defined as absent before sensitization and observed at least eight times at the 2-week time point. TCRdb applied fastp at Q25 and MiXCR to the public reads, then kept only in-frame beta chains. Each record represents a unique CDR3 protein, reported with the most common genes and DNA among its rows. The V and J calls were not made by the authors but by TCRdb's processing. Within this sample are fewer than 40,000 distinct CDR3 sequences, with roughly 5.5% of them counted one time only. The top ten constitute about 13% of the sample.

Counted from cysteine to phenylalanine, this CDR3 has 13 amino acids. The only DNA kept is the CDR3, 39 bases in frame from the first base. V and J are truncated by 9 bases and 4 bases respectively, leaving an intervening sequence of 16 bases. CDR1 and CDR2, per the germline V gene, are SGHRS and YFSETQ. A few counts support this clonotype. The antigen it binds to is not known. There are no base qualities to consult, and no much larger clone falls within one base. This TCR derives from a human donor in good health. Some clones in this sample may be carry-over from other donors' samples. Sequencing was done on a sample of whole blood. The rearrangement joined TRBV5-1 to TRBJ1-1; a confident D gene designation cannot be given. The DNA sequence is given as TGCGCCACCTCGTTTTCCGGTGGCACTGAAGCTTTCTTT. Its coded protein is CATSFSGGTEAFF.